Below, 19 T cell receptor beta chains from the same sample are listed, as sequenced in a study of blood T cell repertoires in COVID-19. Assay: immunoSEQ multiplex PCR; the TCRdb copy retains only in-frame clones and omits some. The profile covers 300,000 to 500,000 clones, with roughly 90% appearing a single time and 0.97% taken by the ten largest. The sequenced sample consisted of PBMCs or T cells enriched from blood (not recorded which). The receptors come from a woman between 25 and 40 years old with acute COVID-19.

The CDR3 DNA reads TGCGCCAGCGGGGGGGCGGCCGCAGAGACCCAGTACTTC. Amino acids: CASGGAAAETQYF. The V gene is TRBV4-3, the J gene TRBJ2-5; D may be TRBD2 (7 bases). Germline CDR1 and CDR2: LGHNA and YSLEER. Trimming took 8 bases from V and 4 from J, leaving 14 bases between them. The CDR3 covers 13 residues.

The CDR3 here is CAWNGNTYNEQFF. For the CDR3, the DNA is TGTGCCTGGAACGGGAATACCTACAATGAGCAGTTCTTC. V usage is TRBV30 and J usage is TRBJ2-1; a possible D gene is TRBD2 (5 bases). The CDR3 consists of 13 residues. The V gene's germline CDR1 is GTSNPN and CDR2 SVGIG (reference sequence). V lost 4 bases and J lost 2, with 9 bases in between.

CDR3 DNA: TGTGCCAGCAGATCGACAGGGGCCTACGAGCAGTACTTC. Amino acid sequence: CASRSTGAYEQYF. The V call is TRBV6-5, the J call TRBJ2-7; TRBD1 matches at 8 bases. J lost 2 bases, V lost 6 bases, and 3 bases had no gene match. Germline CDR1 MNHEY, CDR2 SVGAGI. This CDR3 is 13 amino acids long.

This chain joins TRBV5-1 and TRBJ2-2; 8 bases align to TRBD1. Germline V gene sequence: CDR1 SGHRS, CDR2 YFSETQ. J was trimmed by 0 bases and V by 5 bases; bases with no gene match: 3. CDR3 length equals 15 residues. CDR3 amino acids: CASRNRGTNTGELFF. CDR3 nucleotide sequence: TGCGCCAGCAGAAACAGGGGGACGAACACCGGGGAGCTGTTTTTT.

This clone appeared a single time. This sequence joins TRBV28 and TRBJ1-5; 7 bases align to TRBD1. The CDR3 runs to 16 residues. Germline CDR1 is MDHEN and CDR2 is SYDVKM. Losses at the gene ends were 6 bases for V and 6 bases for J; bases not matched to a gene: 14. The CDR3, as DNA: TGTGCCAGCAGGCCAACAGGGGATGGCCCAAGTCAGCCCCAGCATTTT. Protein product: CASRPTGDGPSQPQHF. Variable domain in full (rest from reference TRBV28 and TRBJ1-5): DVKVTQSSRYLVKRTGEKVFLECVQDMDHENMFWYRQDPGLGLRLIYFSYDVKMKEKGDIPEGYSVSREKKERFSLILESASTNQTSMYLCASRPTGDGPSQPQHFGDGTRLSIL.

The CDR3: CASSSTGLATTQYF. DNA of the CDR3: TGTGCCAGCAGCTCAACCGGACTAGCGACGACCCAGTACTTC. The chain carries TRBV7-3 and TRBJ2-5; 9 nucleotides match TRBD2. The V segment lost 4 bases and the J segment 7 bases; nucleotides outside the gene matches: 7. The CDR3 is 14 residues long. From germline, CDR1 is SGHTA and CDR2 FQGTGA.

In its sample, this clone was seen once. The CDR3 DNA reads as TGTGCCAGCAGCACCGCTCGACAGAGCGGGGAAAAACTGTTTTTT. This sequence encodes CASSTARQSGEKLFF. The chain has TRBV7-9 and TRBJ1-4; a weak D match, TRBD1 (5 bases). CDR3 length: 15 amino acids. The V gene's germline CDR1 is SEHNR and CDR2 FQNEAQ (reference sequence). Trimming removed 5 bases at V and 8 bases at J, with 18 bases between. Supplemented by reference TRBV7-9 and TRBJ1-4, the full variable domain reads DTGVSQNPRHKITKRGQNVTFRCDPISEHNRLYWYRQTLGQGPEFLTYFQNEAQLEKSRLLSDRFSAERPKGSFSTLEIQRTEQGDSAMYLCASSTARQSGEKLFFGSGTQLSVL.

The rearrangement links TRBV3-1 (or the pseudogene TRBV3-2) to TRBJ1-5; the D gene is possibly TRBD1 (5 bases). Trimming left V 1 base short and J 1 base short, with 5 bases between. This CDR3 comprises 14 residues. Germline-derived CDR1 and CDR2 are LGHDT and YNNKEL (reference sequence). CDR3 bases: TGTGCCAGCAGCCAAGGGACAAGCAATCAGCCCCAGCATTTT. Translation gives CASSQGTSNQPQHF.

The chain has TRBV7-9 and TRBJ2-1, with D possibly TRBD2 on 6 matching bases. V was shortened by 1 base and J by 11 bases, with 12 bases between the two germline ends. The CDR3 length is 13 residues. The germline V gene encodes CDR1 SEHNR and CDR2 FQNEAQ (reference sequence). Here the CDR3 DNA reads TGTGCCAGCAGCTTAGTGGAGGGGCCCCAGCAGTTCTTC. Its protein product is CASSLVEGPQQFF.

The chain has TRBV6-5 and TRBJ1-2; 9 bases agree with TRBD1. Germline CDR1 MNHEY, CDR2 SVGAGI. This CDR3 is 14 amino acids long. After removal of 5 bases from V and 8 bases from J, the junction contained 9 bases not matched to a gene. The CDR3 loop is CASSQRTGAGGYTF. The CDR3 region has the DNA TGTGCCAGCAGTCAGCGGACAGGGGCAGGCGGCTACACCTTC.

V and J are TRBV7-2 and TRBJ2-3; D call uncertain. V was clipped by 4 bases and J by 6 bases, with 11 bases between them. The germline CDR1 and CDR2 sequences are SGHTA and FQGNSA. The CDR3 is 13 amino acids. Written as DNA, the CDR3 is TGTGCCAGCAGCTCGTTTGCGCTGGATACGCAGTATTTT. Translating gives CASSSFALDTQYF.

This chain links TRBV6-5 with TRBJ2-2; 8 bases line up with TRBD1. J gave up 1 base and V 10 bases, and 2 bases lay outside the gene matches. Germline CDR1 and CDR2: MNHEY and SVGAGI. This CDR3 is 13 amino acids long. CDR3 nucleotides: TGTGCCACTGGGACAGGGAACACCGGGGAGCTGTTTTTT. Its translation: CATGTGNTGELFF.

The CDR3 sequence is CASSDPPGSTNEKLFF. CDR3 coding DNA: TGTGCCAGCAGTGACCCCCCAGGGTCAACTAATGAAAAACTGTTTTTT. The chain is built from TRBV2 and TRBJ1-4; perhaps TRBD1 as D (5 bases). This CDR3 has 16 residues. V lost 3 bases and J lost 0, with 11 bases in between. Germline-derived CDR1 and CDR2 are SNHLY and FYNNEI.

V usage is TRBV19 and J usage is TRBJ1-2; D gene ambiguous. This CDR3 contains 11 residues. The germline V gene encodes CDR1 LNHDA and CDR2 SQIVND (reference sequence). V was clipped by 7 bases and J by 6 bases, with 9 bases between them. The CDR3 DNA is TGTGCCAGTACGCAGGAGGATGGCTACACCTTC. Amino acids: CASTQEDGYTF.

This chain connects TRBV7-9 to TRBJ2-5; tentative D call: TRBD2 (6 bases). V shed 3 bases and J shed 4 bases, with 12 bases lying between them. This CDR3 region has 14 residues. Germline V CDR1 and CDR2: SEHNR, FQNEAQ (reference sequence). CDR3 region: CASSLFGGGETQYF. The CDR3 DNA follows: TGTGCCAGCAGCTTGTTCGGGGGAGGAGAGACCCAGTACTTC.

This sequence joins TRBV7-9 and TRBJ2-5; TRBD2 matches 12 bases. The length of the CDR3 is 19 residues. Germline trimming cut 5 bases from V and 0 bases from J; bases unmatched to any gene: 13. Germline CDR1 reads SEHNR; CDR2 reads FQNEAQ (reference sequence). Here the CDR3 DNA reads TGTGCCAGCAGCCACACTAGCGGGGGGCCTCTAAACTACCAAGAGACCCAGTACTTC. Translation gives CASSHTSGGPLNYQETQYF.

The V call is TRBV5-1, the J call TRBJ1-6, with 11 bases aligning to TRBD1. The germline V gene encodes CDR1 SGHRS and CDR2 YFSETQ. Trimming at V came to 4 bases and at J to 0 bases, leaving 18 bases not matched to a gene. The CDR3 runs 22 residues. The CDR3 coding sequence is TGCGCCAGCAGCCCGACAACCCGGACAGGGGGCCGCCTTAGCTCCTATAATTCACCCCTCCACTTT. Translation: CASSPTTRTGGRLSSYNSPLHF. Based on the CDR3 plus reference TRBV5-1 and TRBJ1-6, the full variable domain is KAGVTQTPRYLIKTRGQQVTLSCSPISGHRSVSWYQQTPGQGLQFLFEYFSETQRNKGNFPGRFSGRQFSNSRSEMNVSTLELGDSALYLCASSPTTRTGGRLSSYNSPLHFGNGTRLTVT.

This chain joins TRBV5-6 and TRBJ2-3; D may be TRBD1 (5 bases). Trimming stripped 0 bases from V and 1 base from J, with 12 bases between. Germline CDR1 is SGHDT and CDR2 is YYEEEE. The CDR3 length is 16 residues. DNA of the CDR3: TGTGCCAGCAGCTTGGTTCCCAGGGTCGGCACAGATACGCAGTATTTT. Its protein product is CASSLVPRVGTDTQYF.

V usage is TRBV30 and J usage is TRBJ2-1, with 7 bases aligning to TRBD1. The V gene's germline CDR1 is GTSNPN and CDR2 SVGIG (reference sequence). The V segment lost 5 bases and the J segment 0 bases; nucleotides outside the gene matches: 13. This CDR3 has 17 amino acids. CDR3 in DNA: TGTGCCTGGGATGGGGGAAGGACAGGAAGCTCCTACAATGAGCAGTTCTTC. Amino acid sequence: CAWDGGRTGSSYNEQFF.